Shown below are 5 T cell receptor beta chains from a single sample sequenced in a study of blood T cells in healthy people across ages. The second PCR ran about 6 to 11 cycles with a sample-barcoded 5' primer and J-beta primers. TCRdb processed the 5' RACE reads anew with MiXCR; each CDR3 protein has one entry. The sample shows approximately 800,000 distinct CDR3 sequences, about three fifths of them seen only once. Sequencing was performed on blood. The receptors were sampled from a man aged 30 to 39 in good health.

This sequence joins TRBV5-1 and TRBJ2-1, with unresolved D. V lost 0 bases and J 5 bases, leaving 12 bases between the germline ends. The CDR3 extends over 15 amino acids. Germline V gene data show CDR1 as SGHRS and CDR2 as YFSETQ. The CDR3 region is CASSLGPTLNNEQFF. The CDR3, as DNA: TGCGCCAGCAGCTTGGGTCCCACACTAAACAATGAGCAGTTCTTC. The full variable domain, completed using reference TRBV5-1 and TRBJ2-1, is KAGVTQTPRYLIKTRGQQVTLSCSPISGHRSVSWYQQTPGQGLQFLFEYFSETQRNKGNFPGRFSGRQFSNSRSEMNVSTLELGDSALYLCASSLGPTLNNEQFFGPGTRLTVL.

The chain joins TRBV20-1 to TRBJ1-2; possibly TRBD1 for D (5 bases). The length of the CDR3 is 15 residues. V was pared by 0 bases and J by 3 bases, with 14 bases between. Looked up from germline, CDR1 is DFQATT and CDR2 is SNEGSKA (reference sequence). The CDR3 DNA reads TGCAGTGCTAGAGATCTGACAGCCCTCCACTATGGCTACACCTTC. Protein sequence: CSARDLTALHYGYTF.

This clonotype has a single count. The gene calls are TRBV18 and TRBJ2-5; D gene ambiguous. CDR3 length equals 13 residues. With 6 bases removed from V and 3 bases from J, the gap between germline ends came to 11 bases. Germline CDR1 reads KGHSH; CDR2 reads LQKENI. CDR3 sequence: CASSSLVEETQYF. The CDR3 coding sequence is TGTGCCAGCTCCTCCCTAGTTGAAGAGACCCAGTACTTC.

This clonotype occurred a few times. The chain combines TRBV28 with TRBJ2-6, with 7 positions matching TRBD1. In germline, CDR1 is MDHEN, CDR2 SYDVKM. The J segment lost 0 bases and the V segment lost 6 bases, leaving 5 bases of the junction unmatched. This CDR3 comprises 16 residues. Here the CDR3 reads CASSGTATSGANVLTF. The CDR3 region has the DNA TGTGCCAGCAGCGGGACAGCTACCTCTGGGGCCAACGTCCTGACTTTC.

CDR3 DNA sequence: TGTGCCAGCAGTCCCTTAGCGGGCCTCTACAATGAGCAGTTCTTC. The encoded protein is CASSPLAGLYNEQFF. V gene TRBV11-2 combines with J gene TRBJ2-1; the match to TRBD2 covers 7 bases. This CDR3 region has 15 residues. Germline CDR1 SGHAT, CDR2 FQNNGV. The trim removed 6 bases at V and 3 bases at J, leaving 8 bases unmatched.